Shown below are 19 T cell receptor beta chains from a single sample sequenced in a study of beta chain features in type 1 diabetes (dated 2018 in TCRdb). Library method: the immunoSEQ multiplex PCR assay. All of the isolated RNA was reverse transcribed with the High Capacity cDNA Reverse Transcription Kit, so expressed TCRB transcripts were sequenced. Drawn from immuneACCESS, this table holds only the in-frame rearrangements with V and J called that TCRdb kept. Clones are partly lost; checked studies trace under half to an unresolved V gene and leave the rest unexplained. For this sample there are about 400,000 clones; 10% to 15% appear just once. Together, the top ten hold 0.015% to 0.02% of the sample. The sequenced material came from naive CD4+ T cells from blood. The cell subset or site label on this specimen signifies: true naive CD4+ T cells. The source is a man between 18 and 29 years old in good health.

This clone was seen a few times. V is TRBV20-1 and J is TRBJ2-7, with D hard to call. Germline CDR1 DFQATT, CDR2 SNEGSKA (reference sequence). This CDR3 region has 11 residues. V lost 2 bases and J lost 7, with 9 bases in between. The CDR3 spells CSARPSLEQYF. The CDR3, as DNA: TGCAGTGCTAGACCTTCTCTTGAGCAGTACTTC.

This clone was seen a few times. The identical CDR3 is also encoded by other nucleotide sequences in the sample. V is TRBV5-1 and J is TRBJ1-2; D ambiguous. The CDR3 runs to 13 residues. Trimming took off 1 base at V and 2 bases at J, with 6 bases between the two ends. CDR1 SGHRS and CDR2 YFSETQ come from the germline V gene. CDR3 sequence: CASSLTENYGYTF. The DNA of the CDR3 is TGCGCCAGCAGCTTGACAGAAAACTATGGCTACACCTTC.

The J gene is TRBJ2-2, the V gene TRBV10-3; D remains ambiguous. The germline V gene encodes CDR1 ENHRY and CDR2 SYGVKD. The germline V and J ends were trimmed by 10 bases and 6 bases, with 9 bases remaining between them. CDR3 length: 11 residues. CDR3 loop: CATEQAGELFF. CDR3 coding DNA: TGTGCCACGGAGCAAGCCGGGGAGCTGTTTTTT.

The genes are TRBV18 and TRBJ2-7; tentatively, D is TRBD1 (6 bases). CDR1 is KGHSH, CDR2 LQKENI, per germline. The CDR3 spans 16 residues. V lost 3 bases, J lost 4 bases, and 19 bases lay in between. This chain's CDR3 is CASSPEDSAPGYEQYF. DNA for the CDR3: TGTGCCAGCTCACCGGAGGACAGTGCCCCCGGTTACGAGCAGTACTTC.

V is TRBV7-2 and J is TRBJ2-3, with TRBD2 matching over 8 bases. CDR1 is SGHTA, CDR2 FQGNSA, per germline. The V segment lost 1 base and the J segment 0 bases; nucleotides outside the gene matches: 9. The CDR3 is made up of 18 amino acids. CDR3 protein: CASSLGSGGRYSTDTQYF. CDR3 bases: TGTGCCAGCAGCTTAGGGAGCGGGGGCCGTTATAGCACAGATACGCAGTATTTT.

The V call is TRBV30, the J call TRBJ1-2, with 8 bases fitting TRBD1. The CDR3 consists of 15 residues. From germline, CDR1 is GTSNPN and CDR2 SVGIG (reference sequence). The V gene end was trimmed by 2 bases and the J gene end by 3 bases; junction bases not matched to a gene: 8. DNA for the CDR3: TGTGCCTGGAGTCGAGATGTACAGGGGGACTATGGCTACACCTTC. As protein: CAWSRDVQGDYGYTF.

The V and J genes are TRBV6-1 and TRBJ2-7; 7 bases are a match to TRBD1. V was clipped by 6 bases and J by 3 bases; unmatched bases: 5. In germline, CDR1 is MNHNS, CDR2 SASEGT. The CDR3 covers 13 residues. CDR3 loop: CASRETGRYEQYF. In DNA, the CDR3 is TGTGCCAGCAGAGAGACAGGGCGCTACGAGCAGTACTTC.

The genes are TRBV7-2 and TRBJ2-7; tentatively, D is TRBD1 (7 bases). This CDR3 has 14 residues. The germline V gene encodes CDR1 SGHTA and CDR2 FQGNSA. Trimming cost V 4 bases and J 7 bases, with 17 bases left between them. The CDR3 spells CASSSQGEAGEQYF. The CDR3 bases are TGTGCCAGCAGCTCCCAGGGGGAGGCTGGGGAGCAGTACTTC.

V and J are TRBV2 and TRBJ1-2; a weak D match, TRBD1 (6 bases). Trimming left V 4 bases short and J 7 bases short, with 16 bases between. The CDR3 extends over 14 amino acids. The germline V gene has CDR1 SNHLY and CDR2 FYNNEI. CDR3 sequence reads: CASSGWGGTGGYTF. In DNA, the CDR3 is TGTGCCAGCAGTGGGTGGGGGGGCACTGGTGGCTACACCTTC.

The rearrangement links TRBV19 to TRBJ2-5, with 10 bases lining up with TRBD2. The germline CDR1 and CDR2 sequences are LNHDA and SQIVND (reference sequence). Trimming removed 6 bases from V and 5 bases from J; junction bases left unmatched: 9. This CDR3 comprises 15 residues. CDR3 sequence (DNA): TGTGCCAGTAGCCACCAGCGGGGGGGTGGGGAGACCCAGTACTTC. As protein: CASSHQRGGGETQYF.

V and J are TRBV19 and TRBJ2-1; 14 bases are a match to TRBD2. CDR3 length: 16 residues. Trimming took 5 bases from V and 10 from J; bases not matched to a gene: 10. Germline lookup yields CDR1 LNHDA and CDR2 SQIVND (reference sequence). The DNA of the CDR3 is TGTGCCAGTAGTCCTGGGACTAGCGGGAGTTTGGGGGAGCAGTTCTTC. Residues: CASSPGTSGSLGEQFF.

The CDR3 coding sequence is TGTGCCAGCAGCCAGCTAGCGGGAGTGGGGAATGAGCAGTTCTTC. It specifies CASSQLAGVGNEQFF. V is TRBV11-2 and J is TRBJ2-1; 10 bases map to TRBD2. Losses at the gene ends were 5 bases for V and 7 bases for J; bases not matched to a gene: 8. This CDR3 has 15 amino acids. Germline CDR1 is SGHAT and CDR2 is FQNNGV.

This clone was found a few times. This chain uses TRBV10-3 with TRBJ1-1; 11 bases match TRBD1. The CDR3 totals 15 residues. Germline CDR1 ENHRY, CDR2 SYGVKD. Losses at the gene ends were 4 bases for V and 4 bases for J; bases not matched to a gene: 5. Written as DNA, the CDR3 is TGTGCCATCAGTGCCCACGGGACAGGGGGCACTGAAGCTTTCTTT. Encoded protein: CAISAHGTGGTEAFF.

This clone occurred a few times. This chain joins TRBV7-3 and TRBJ2-3; D perhaps matches TRBD1 (5 bases). Between the trimmed V and J ends, which lost 5 bases and 4 bases, there was a span of 19 bases. Germline CDR1 reads SGHTA; CDR2 reads FQGTGA. This CDR3 is 16 amino acids long. The CDR3 DNA reads TGTGCCAGCAGCCCCAGTAGGCAGGGTGTCCCAGATACGCAGTATTTT. Translating gives CASSPSRQGVPDTQYF.

Only a few counts were recorded for this clone. The chain employs TRBV2 and TRBJ2-1, with 14 positions matching TRBD2. The ends lost 6 bases at V and 6 bases at J; junction bases unmatched: 7. Germline CDR1 SNHLY, CDR2 FYNNEI. There are 16 residues in the CDR3. The CDR3 DNA is TGTGCCAGCAGGGGACTAGCGGGAGAACAGCTCAATGAGCAGTTCTTC. It is translated as CASRGLAGEQLNEQFF.

In this sample, this clone turned up a few times. The chain carries TRBV6-6 and TRBJ2-2; TRBD2 agrees at 8 bases. The CDR3 totals 14 residues. The V gene's germline CDR1 is MNHNY and CDR2 SVGAGI (reference sequence). V lost 7 bases, J lost 1 base, and 2 bases stayed unmatched. The CDR3 nucleotides read TGTGCCAGCACTGGGACTAGGAACACCGGGGAGCTGTTTTTT. Amino acid sequence: CASTGTRNTGELFF.

The V call is TRBV10-3, the J call TRBJ2-3, with TRBD1 matching over 11 bases. Trimming removed 10 bases from V and 2 bases from J; junction bases left unmatched: 11. The CDR3 runs 16 residues. CDR1 and CDR2 from the germline V gene are ENHRY and SYGVKD. CDR3 in amino acids: CATSSGQGVNTDTQYF. The CDR3, as DNA: TGTGCCACCTCTTCGGGACAGGGGGTAAACACAGATACGCAGTATTTT.

Only a few counts were recorded for this clone. The chain uses TRBV30 and TRBJ1-3, with 7 bases that match TRBD1. The CDR3 is made up of 14 amino acids. Germline V CDR1 and CDR2: GTSNPN, SVGIG (reference sequence). V trimming: 3 bases; J trimming: 4 bases; junction bases outside the gene matches: 6. In nucleotides, the CDR3 is TGTGCCTGGAGCCCGACAGGGTACGGAAACACCATATATTTT. Its translation: CAWSPTGYGNTIYF. The full variable domain, in which reference TRBV30 and TRBJ1-3 provide the parts outside the CDR3, is SQTIHQWPATLVQPVGSPLSLECTVEGTSNPNLYWYRQAAGRGLQLLFYSVGIGQISSEVPQNLSASRPQDRQFILSSKKLLLSDSGFYLCAWSPTGYGNTIYFGEGSWLTVV.

This clone was picked up a small number of times. Here the CDR3 reads CASSIPTGDQETQYF. The CDR3 DNA sequence: TGTGCCAGCAGCATACCGACTGGTGACCAAGAGACCCAGTACTTC. This sequence joins TRBV5-4 and TRBJ2-5; D is unresolved. V was shortened by 4 bases and J by 0 bases, with 13 bases between the two germline ends. CDR3 length: 15 amino acids. Germline V gene lookup returns CDR1 SGHNT and CDR2 YYREEE (reference sequence).